The present entry profiles one TCR beta chain with its context. What it binds is unknown. The sample comes from a study of cytomegalovirus exposure and HLA in healthy donors. Across the whole study: There were several hundred genotyped donors. Of these, 81% fell in the genetic ancestry cluster associated with self-reported Caucasian donors. General observations from the study: The likely explanation for a cluster of highly shared sequence variants was sequencing artifact.

Amplification used 60 Vbeta primers and 13 Jbeta primers. Assay used: immunoSEQ multiplex PCR; TCRdb lists only in-frame clones, some missing. The sample contains 300,000 or so clones, approximately 84% of which appear only once. Germline CDR1 and CDR2: SGDLS and YYNGEE. With V trimmed by 2 bases and J by 4 bases, 7 bases remained unmatched. This CDR3 spans 15 amino acids. The J gene is TRBJ1-2, the V gene TRBV9; TRBD1 matches at 8 bases. This TCR was recovered from a woman in her 40s in good health and CMV-seropositive. The specimen sequenced was PBMCs. CDR3 loop: CASSVMTGASYGYTF. In DNA form, the CDR3 reads TGTGCCAGCAGCGTTATGACAGGGGCCTCCTATGGCTACACCTTC.